These 20 T cell receptor beta chains came from one sample sequenced in a study of beta chain features in type 1 diabetes (dated by TCRdb to between 2018 and 2020). These TCRs' antigens remain unknown. What the research found in general, with its limitations: Type 1 diabetes patients showed a moderate but significant shortening of TCRB CDR3 length in all four CD4+ subsets.

Library construction relied on the immunoSEQ multiplex PCR assay. The High Capacity cDNA Reverse Transcription Kit was used to reverse transcribe all of the isolated RNA, meaning that expressed TCRB transcripts were what got sequenced. In TCRdb, the immuneACCESS table is reduced to in-frame sequences with V and J assigned. These tables do not hold every clone; where another copy was compared, an unresolved V gene accounts for under half, and the others remain unexplained. The sample table shows 60,000 to 75,000 clones, and about 50% are seen once. The ten largest account for roughly 0.7% of the sample. Sequencing input: central memory CD4+ T cells from blood. These receptors were collected from a young man with type 1 diabetes.

The chain couples TRBV5-6 to TRBJ2-2; TRBD2 aligns across 7 bases. Germline assignment: CDR1 SGHDT and CDR2 YYEEEE. With V trimmed by 5 bases and J by 6 bases, 16 bases remained unmatched. The CDR3 runs to 17 residues. CDR3 loop: CASSPTRGGFGPGELFF. The CDR3 DNA reads TGTGCCAGCAGTCCCACCCGCGGGGGTTTCGGCCCCGGGGAGCTGTTTTTT.

The rearrangement joins TRBV2 to TRBJ2-2, with D tentatively TRBD1 (7 bases). Trimming shortened V by 4 bases and J by 4 bases, and 16 bases separated the two germline ends. The length of the CDR3 is 16 residues. From germline, CDR1 is SNHLY and CDR2 FYNNEI. CDR3 nucleotides: TGTGCCAGCAGTGGAAAGGGGGCCGGGAGCACCGGGGAGCTGTTTTTT. Protein sequence: CASSGKGAGSTGELFF.

The table lists this clone with a few counts. The gene calls are TRBV10-3 and TRBJ2-1, with TRBD2 matching over 10 bases. The germline CDR1 and CDR2 sequences are ENHRY and SYGVKD. V shed 0 bases, J shed 0 bases, and the junction held 8 bases outside the gene matches. The length of the CDR3 is 19 residues. In DNA, the CDR3 is TGTGCCATCAGTGAGTCGCTGACTAGCGGGCGGAGCTCCTACAATGAGCAGTTCTTC. It encodes CAISESLTSGRSSYNEQFF.

Comments on this clone: The sample has other DNA sequences that encode this CDR3 too. The gene calls are TRBV5-1 and TRBJ2-7; TRBD2 might be the D (5 bases). The CDR3 totals 14 residues. From germline, CDR1 is SGHRS and CDR2 YFSETQ. Trimming cost V 0 bases and J 2 bases, with 9 bases left between them. CDR3 nucleotide sequence: TGCGCCAGCAGCTTGGGAGCGGTTCCCTACGAGCAGTACTTC. This encodes CASSLGAVPYEQYF.

The gene calls are TRBV2 and TRBJ2-5; D might be TRBD1 (6 bases). Trimming shortened V by 5 bases and J by 3 bases, and 13 bases separated the two germline ends. Germline V gene data show CDR1 as SNHLY and CDR2 as FYNNEI. The CDR3 is made up of 14 amino acids. This CDR3 reads CASSKTGTKETQYF. In DNA, the CDR3 is TGTGCCAGCAGTAAAACCGGGACAAAAGAGACCCAGTACTTC.

V is TRBV5-1 and J is TRBJ2-5, with D possibly TRBD1 on 6 matching bases. CDR3 length: 15 amino acids. The germline V gene encodes CDR1 SGHRS and CDR2 YFSETQ. Trimming removed 5 bases from V and 4 bases from J, with 18 bases in between. CDR3 sequence reads: CASSFGITGSETQYF. As DNA, the CDR3 is TGCGCCAGCAGTTTTGGGATCACAGGGTCAGAGACCCAGTACTTC.

This chain connects TRBV12-5 to TRBJ1-1, with D tentatively TRBD1 (5 bases). Germline CDR1 reads LGHNT; CDR2 reads FRNRAP. The CDR3 runs 13 residues. V lost 5 bases and J lost 3, with 10 bases in between. CDR3 DNA sequence: TGTGCTAGTGGTCCCCAGGGATACACTGAAGCTTTCTTT. It specifies CASGPQGYTEAFF. Together with reference TRBV12-5 and TRBJ1-1, the CDR3 gives the full variable domain: DARVTQTPRHKVTEMGQEVTMRCQPILGHNTVFWYRQTMMQGLELLAYFRNRAPLDDSGMPKDRFSAEMPDATLATLKIQPSEPRDSAVYFCASGPQGYTEAFFGQGTRLTVV.

The gene calls are TRBV25-1 and TRBJ2-2; TRBD1 matches at 7 bases. V lost 6 bases to trimming and J lost 2 bases; unmatched junction nucleotides: 6. Germline V lookup: CDR1 MGHDK, CDR2 SYGVNS. The CDR3 totals 15 residues. The CDR3 protein is CASRHDRDNTGELFF. CDR3 in DNA: TGTGCCAGCAGACACGACAGGGATAACACCGGGGAGCTGTTTTTT. The full variable domain, its missing parts supplied by reference TRBV25-1 and TRBJ2-2, is EADIYQTPRYLVIGTGKKITLECSQTMGHDKMYWYQQDPGMELHLIHYSYGVNSTEKGDLSSESTVSRIRTEHFPLTLESARPSHTSQYLCASRHDRDNTGELFFGEGSRLTVL.

The chain is built from TRBV30 and TRBJ2-3, with TRBD1 as a possible D gene (5 bases). CDR3 length: 14 amino acids. The ends were cut back, 0 bases at V and 1 base at J, with 8 bases in the middle. CDR1 and CDR2 from the germline V gene are GTSNPN and SVGIG (reference sequence). CDR3 sequence reads: CAWSVVGRTDTQYF. CDR3 in DNA: TGTGCCTGGAGTGTAGTGGGGCGCACAGATACGCAGTATTTT.

The CDR3 coding sequence is TGTGCCAGCAGTTCGACTTTAGCGGGGGGGCTGAATACGCAGTATTTT. Residues: CASSSTLAGGLNTQYF. The rearrangement links TRBV27 to TRBJ2-3; 11 nucleotides agree with TRBD2. Losses at the gene ends were 4 bases for V and 7 bases for J; bases not matched to a gene: 10. CDR1 and CDR2 (germline): MNHEY, SMNVEV (reference sequence). The CDR3 is made up of 16 amino acids.

The chain links TRBV10-2 to TRBJ2-5, with TRBD1 matching over 9 bases. Matching the DNA end better, TRBJ2-7 makes the J call doubtful. Germline assignment: CDR1 WSHSY and CDR2 SAAADI. The CDR3 has 15 residues. The CDR3 reads CASSGGTGFGYEQYF. CDR3 coding DNA: TGCGCCAGCAGTGGGGGGACAGGGTTTGGGTACGAGCAGTACTTC.

The chain links TRBV18 to TRBJ2-7; 8 nucleotides line up with TRBD1. Germline V CDR1 and CDR2: KGHSH, LQKENI. CDR3 length: 13 amino acids. V was pared by 0 bases and J by 5 bases, with 0 bases of the junction left unmatched. The CDR3 coding sequence is TGTGCCAGCTCACCACCGGACAGGGACGAGCAGTACTTC. It codes for CASSPPDRDEQYF.

CDR3 sequence reads: CAISESAGTDTQYF. In nucleotides, the CDR3 is TGTGCCATCAGTGAGTCGGCTGGCACAGATACGCAGTATTTT. This chain uses TRBV10-3 with TRBJ2-3; D is unresolved. V was clipped by 0 bases and J by 1 base, with 5 bases between them. This CDR3 has 14 amino acids. In germline, CDR1 is ENHRY, CDR2 SYGVKD.

The chain carries TRBV10-1 and TRBJ2-7; 7 bases map to TRBD1. J gave up 2 bases and V 0 bases, and 1 base lay outside the gene matches. Germline CDR1 reads WNHNN; CDR2 reads SYGVQD (reference sequence). There are 14 residues in the CDR3. CDR3 DNA sequence: TGCGCCAGCAGTGAGTCCCAGGGGGCCTACGAGCAGTACTTC. Translating it yields CASSESQGAYEQYF.

This chain joins TRBV12-5 and TRBJ2-5; the match to TRBD2 covers 11 bases. This CDR3 comprises 16 residues. The germline CDR1 and CDR2 sequences are LGHNT and FRNRAP. The trim removed 1 base at V and 3 bases at J, leaving 4 bases unmatched. The CDR3 DNA reads as TGTGCTAGTGGTTTGGGGCTACTAGCGGGGGAAGAGACCCAGTACTTC. Its protein is CASGLGLLAGEETQYF.

This clone occurred a few times. The V and J genes are TRBV6-5 and TRBJ2-5; the D gene is possibly TRBD1 (5 bases). The germline V gene encodes CDR1 MNHEY and CDR2 SVGAGI. Trimming took 5 bases from V and 7 from J, leaving 14 bases between them. The length of the CDR3 is 13 residues. The CDR3 DNA reads as TGTGCCAGCAGTCAGGACATTCTTGGGACCCAGTACTTC. Residues: CASSQDILGTQYF.

On this clone: This sample includes further DNA sequences coding for the same CDR3. The chain links TRBV29-1 to TRBJ2-3; TRBD2 is a possible D gene (5 bases). The germline V gene has CDR1 SQVTM and CDR2 ANQGSEA. The CDR3 covers 14 residues. V was pared by 4 bases and J by 6 bases, with 17 bases between. The CDR3 sequence is CSVVYSTRGDTQYF. The CDR3 DNA reads as TGCAGCGTTGTGTATAGCACCCGAGGGGATACGCAGTATTTT.

The gene calls are TRBV4-1 and TRBJ2-1; 7 bases map to TRBD2. V gave up 4 bases and J gave up 10 bases; unmatched junction bases: 7. Germline V gene sequence: CDR1 MGHRA, CDR2 YSYEKL. CDR3 length: 13 residues. This CDR3 is CASSPDRGEEQFF. The CDR3 bases are TGCGCCAGCAGCCCCGACCGGGGGGAGGAGCAGTTCTTC.

By share, this clone counts as medium-sized (0.01 to 0.1%). The chain links TRBV7-2 to TRBJ2-1, with D possibly TRBD1 on 6 matching bases. The germline CDR1 and CDR2 sequences are SGHTA and FQGNSA. V was trimmed by 5 bases and J by 8 bases, leaving 16 bases between them. The CDR3 extends over 14 amino acids. CDR3 residues: CASSLQPDSDEQFF. CDR3 nucleotide sequence: TGTGCCAGCAGCCTCCAGCCGGACAGTGATGAGCAGTTCTTC.

The V gene is TRBV5-1, the J gene TRBJ1-1, with a tentative D call TRBD1 (6 bases). Germline-derived CDR1 and CDR2 are SGHRS and YFSETQ. Between the trimmed V and J ends, which lost 4 bases and 1 base, there was a span of 14 bases. CDR3 length equals 15 residues. The CDR3 region has the DNA TGCGCCAGCAGCGTATTCAGGGGTACGAACACTGAAGCTTTCTTT. Amino acids: CASSVFRGTNTEAFF.